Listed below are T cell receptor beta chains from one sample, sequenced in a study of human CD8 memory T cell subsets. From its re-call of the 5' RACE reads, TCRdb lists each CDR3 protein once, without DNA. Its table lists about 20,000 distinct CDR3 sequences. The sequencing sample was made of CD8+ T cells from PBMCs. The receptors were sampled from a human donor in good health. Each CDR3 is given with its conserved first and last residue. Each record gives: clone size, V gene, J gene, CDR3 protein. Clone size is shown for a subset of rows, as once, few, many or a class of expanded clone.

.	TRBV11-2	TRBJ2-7	CASSLSTGRAYEQYF
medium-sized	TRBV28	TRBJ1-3	CASSPAENLGNTIYF
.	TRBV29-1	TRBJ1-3	CSVQGVNGNTIYF
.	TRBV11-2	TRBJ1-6	CASSLSLSTYSYNSPLHF
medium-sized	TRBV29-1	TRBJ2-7	CSVELQTGPYEQYF
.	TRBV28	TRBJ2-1	CASSGRDSIYYNEQFF
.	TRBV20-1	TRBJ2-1	CSAIAASSYNEQFF
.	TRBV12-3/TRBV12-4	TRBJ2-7	CASRNGGRVNEQYF
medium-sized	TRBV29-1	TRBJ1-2	CSVVGGQYYGYTF
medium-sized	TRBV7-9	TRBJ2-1	CASSLGVLAADNEQFF
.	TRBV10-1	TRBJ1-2	CASSAGTAYGYTF
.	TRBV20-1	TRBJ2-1	CSARDMRGNEQFF
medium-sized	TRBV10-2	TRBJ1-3	CASSGDRISGNTIYF
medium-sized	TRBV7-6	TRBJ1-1	CASSLVTGGAGTEAFF
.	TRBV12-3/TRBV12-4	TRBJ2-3	CASRGTSAFSDTQYF
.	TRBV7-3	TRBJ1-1	CASSLYSGNGEAFF
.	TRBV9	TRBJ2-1	CASSPGPAPEQFF
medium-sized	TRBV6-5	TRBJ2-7	CASSYFSTEAYEQYF
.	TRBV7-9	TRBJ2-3	CASSLVDTTDTQYF
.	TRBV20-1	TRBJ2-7	CSARLDPSYEQYF
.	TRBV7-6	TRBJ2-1	CASSLDPPLTSGGGNEQFF
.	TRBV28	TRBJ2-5	CASSPPASGAQETQYF
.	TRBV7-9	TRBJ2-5	CASSERTPGQQETQYF
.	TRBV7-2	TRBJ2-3	CASSYGPRGTDTQYF
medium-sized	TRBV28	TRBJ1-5	CASTQGERSGNQPQHF
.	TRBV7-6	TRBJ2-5	CASTETGAQKETQYF
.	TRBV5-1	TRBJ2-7	CASSLLTAYEQYF
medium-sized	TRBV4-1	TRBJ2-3	CASSQGRASRDTQYF
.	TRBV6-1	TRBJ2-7	CASSRQGERYEQYF
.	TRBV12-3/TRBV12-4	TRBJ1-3	CASTGDSGNTIYF
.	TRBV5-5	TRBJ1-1	CASSLMGLSTEAFF